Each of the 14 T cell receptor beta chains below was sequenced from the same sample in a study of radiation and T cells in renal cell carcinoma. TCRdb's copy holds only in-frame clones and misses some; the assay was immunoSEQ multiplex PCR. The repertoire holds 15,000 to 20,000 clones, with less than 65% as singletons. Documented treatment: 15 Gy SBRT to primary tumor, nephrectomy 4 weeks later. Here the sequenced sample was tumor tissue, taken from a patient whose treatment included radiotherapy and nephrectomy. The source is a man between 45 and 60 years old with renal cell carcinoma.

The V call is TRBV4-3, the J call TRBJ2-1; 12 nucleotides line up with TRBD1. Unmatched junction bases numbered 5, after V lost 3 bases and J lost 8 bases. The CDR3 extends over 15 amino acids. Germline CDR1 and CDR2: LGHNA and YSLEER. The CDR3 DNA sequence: TGCGCCAGCAGCCATGGGACAGGGGGCATCGATGAGCAGTTCTTC. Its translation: CASSHGTGGIDEQFF.

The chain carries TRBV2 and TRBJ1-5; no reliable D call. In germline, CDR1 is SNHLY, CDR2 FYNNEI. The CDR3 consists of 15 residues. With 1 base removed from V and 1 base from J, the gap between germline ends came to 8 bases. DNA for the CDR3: TGTGCCAGCAGTGAAGTTGGGCAGAGCAATCAGCCCCAGCATTTT. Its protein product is CASSEVGQSNQPQHF.

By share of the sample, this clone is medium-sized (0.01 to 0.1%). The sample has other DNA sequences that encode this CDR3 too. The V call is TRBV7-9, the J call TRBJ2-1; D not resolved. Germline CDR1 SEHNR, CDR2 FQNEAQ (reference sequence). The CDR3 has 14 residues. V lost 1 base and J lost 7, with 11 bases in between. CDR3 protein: CASSLGGFGNEQFF. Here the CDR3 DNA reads TGTGCCAGCAGCTTAGGCGGTTTTGGAAATGAGCAGTTCTTC.

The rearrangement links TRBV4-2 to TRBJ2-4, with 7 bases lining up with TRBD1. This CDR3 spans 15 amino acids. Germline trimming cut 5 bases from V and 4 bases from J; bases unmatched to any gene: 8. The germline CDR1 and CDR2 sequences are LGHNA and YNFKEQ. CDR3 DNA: TGTGCCAGCAGCTACCAACCGACAGGGAAAAACATTCAGTACTTC. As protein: CASSYQPTGKNIQYF.

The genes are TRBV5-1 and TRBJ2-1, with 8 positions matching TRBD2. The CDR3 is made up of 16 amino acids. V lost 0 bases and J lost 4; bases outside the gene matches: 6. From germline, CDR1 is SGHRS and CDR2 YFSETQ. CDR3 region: CASSLASSGLYNEQFF. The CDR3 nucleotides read TGCGCCAGCAGCTTGGCCTCTAGCGGGTTATACAATGAGCAGTTCTTC.

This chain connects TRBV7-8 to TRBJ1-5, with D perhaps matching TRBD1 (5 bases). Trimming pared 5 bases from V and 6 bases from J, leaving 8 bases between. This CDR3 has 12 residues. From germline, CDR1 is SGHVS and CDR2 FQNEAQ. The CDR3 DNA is TGTGCCAGCAGCATCGGGGGTCAGCCCCAGCATTTT. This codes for CASSIGGQPQHF.

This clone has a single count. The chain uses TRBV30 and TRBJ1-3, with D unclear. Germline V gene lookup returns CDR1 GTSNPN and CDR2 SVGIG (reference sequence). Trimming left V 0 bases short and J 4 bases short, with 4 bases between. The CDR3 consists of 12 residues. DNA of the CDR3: TGTGCCTGGAGTGTCACAGGAAACACCATATATTTT. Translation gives CAWSVTGNTIYF.

CDR3: CSASGTANYGYTF. The CDR3 nucleotides are TGCAGCGCCTCCGGGACAGCAAACTATGGCTACACCTTC. The J gene is TRBJ1-2, the V gene TRBV29-1, with 7 bases fitting TRBD1. The CDR3 contains 13 residues. Germline-derived CDR1 and CDR2 are SQVTM and ANQGSEA. Losses at the gene ends were 7 bases for V and 2 bases for J; bases not matched to a gene: 7.

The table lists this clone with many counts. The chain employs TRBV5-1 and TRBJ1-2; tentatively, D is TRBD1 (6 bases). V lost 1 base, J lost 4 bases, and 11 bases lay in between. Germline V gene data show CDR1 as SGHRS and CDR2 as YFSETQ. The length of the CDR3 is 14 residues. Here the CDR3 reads CASSLTAGAYGYTF. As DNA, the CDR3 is TGCGCCAGCAGCTTGACGGCAGGGGCCTATGGCTACACCTTC.

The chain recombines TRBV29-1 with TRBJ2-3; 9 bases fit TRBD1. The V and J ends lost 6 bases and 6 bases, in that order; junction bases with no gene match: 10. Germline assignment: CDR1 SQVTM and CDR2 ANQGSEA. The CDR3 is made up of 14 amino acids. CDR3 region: CSVRGGQGSDTQYF. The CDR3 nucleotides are TGCAGCGTCCGAGGGGGACAGGGTTCCGATACGCAGTATTTT.

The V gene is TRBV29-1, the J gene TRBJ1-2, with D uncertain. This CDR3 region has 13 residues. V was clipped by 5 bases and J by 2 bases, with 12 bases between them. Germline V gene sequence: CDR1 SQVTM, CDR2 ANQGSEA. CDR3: CSVFLRGNYGYTF. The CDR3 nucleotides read TGCAGCGTTTTCCTCCGAGGGAACTATGGCTACACCTTC.

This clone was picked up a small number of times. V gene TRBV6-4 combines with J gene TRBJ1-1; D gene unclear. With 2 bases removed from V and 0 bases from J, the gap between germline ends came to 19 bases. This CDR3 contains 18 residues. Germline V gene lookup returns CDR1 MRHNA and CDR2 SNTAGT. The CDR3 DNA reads TGTGCCAGCAGTGACCCCCGGGTTTGGGGTCTTATGAACACTGAAGCTTTCTTT. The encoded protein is CASSDPRVWGLMNTEAFF.

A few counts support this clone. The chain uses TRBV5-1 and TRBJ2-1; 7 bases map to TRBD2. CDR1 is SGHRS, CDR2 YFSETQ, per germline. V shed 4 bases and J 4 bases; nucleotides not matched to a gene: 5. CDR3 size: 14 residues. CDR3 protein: CASSTVGGYNEQFF. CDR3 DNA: TGCGCCAGCAGCACGGTGGGGGGGTACAATGAGCAGTTCTTC.

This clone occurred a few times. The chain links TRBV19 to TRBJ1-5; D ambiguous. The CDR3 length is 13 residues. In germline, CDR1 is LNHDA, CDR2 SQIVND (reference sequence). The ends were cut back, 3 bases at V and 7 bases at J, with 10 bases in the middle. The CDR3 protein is CASSMWEEQPQHF. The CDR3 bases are TGTGCCAGTAGTATGTGGGAAGAGCAGCCCCAGCATTTT. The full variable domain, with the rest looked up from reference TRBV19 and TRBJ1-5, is DGGITQSPKYLFRKEGQNVTLSCEQNLNHDAMYWYRQDPGQGLRLIYYSQIVNDFQKGDIAEGYSVSREKKESFPLTVTSAQKNPTAFYLCASSMWEEQPQHFGDGTRLSIL.